The rows below give T cell receptor beta chains drawn from one sample of a study of T cells in Graves' hyperthyroidism and ophthalmopathy. TCRdb used MiXCR to reprocess the multiplex PCR reads, holding one entry per CDR3 protein. The sample has a few hundred thousand distinct CDR3 sequences, roughly 50% seen once. The sequencing input was peripheral blood or thyroid tissue (not recorded which). These TCRs come from a woman between 18 and 29 years old with Graves' hyperthyroidism. Each CDR3 is given with its conserved first and last residue.

j_call: TRBJ2-2
v_call: TRBV29-1
cdr3_aa: CSVARDGYTGELFF

j_call: TRBJ2-7
v_call: TRBV4-1
cdr3_aa: CASSQVLGINDEQYF

j_call: TRBJ2-7
v_call: TRBV7-6
cdr3_aa: CAKRQGGTYEQYF

j_call: TRBJ1-1
v_call: TRBV20-1
cdr3_aa: CSALGGPTEAFF

j_call: TRBJ2-7
v_call: TRBV29-1
cdr3_aa: CSVANDEQYF

j_call: TRBJ2-5
v_call: TRBV5-6
cdr3_aa: CASSSGLAGGLAETQYF

j_call: TRBJ2-5
v_call: TRBV6-2/TRBV6-3
cdr3_aa: CASSYPSGLQETQYF

j_call: TRBJ1-2
v_call: TRBV30
cdr3_aa: CAWRTTGNYGYTF

j_call: TRBJ2-1
v_call: TRBV12-5
cdr3_aa: CASGIGTEQFF

j_call: -
v_call: TRBV7-9
cdr3_aa: CASSTSGTSGREIGEQFF

j_call: TRBJ1-2
v_call: TRBV12-3/TRBV12-4
cdr3_aa: CASSIWTGWLNYGYTF

j_call: TRBJ2-7
v_call: TRBV10-3
cdr3_aa: CAISYRTSGRGSYEQYF

j_call: TRBJ2-5
v_call: TRBV5-4
cdr3_aa: CASTRGSGAQETQYF

j_call: TRBJ1-4
v_call: TRBV6-5
cdr3_aa: CASSYSHLGKLFF

j_call: TRBJ1-2
v_call: TRBV7-9
cdr3_aa: CASSPGTAINGYTF

j_call: TRBJ2-2
v_call: TRBV2
cdr3_aa: CASSPRQAEYTGELFF

j_call: TRBJ2-7
v_call: TRBV20-1
cdr3_aa: CSARKRQVPYEQYF

j_call: TRBJ1-2
v_call: TRBV24-1
cdr3_aa: CAASERNGQEDYGYTF

j_call: TRBJ1-5
v_call: TRBV20-1
cdr3_aa: CSARTGGHYEHF

j_call: TRBJ2-3
v_call: TRBV19
cdr3_aa: CASIDTDTQYF

j_call: TRBJ2-5
v_call: TRBV5-6
cdr3_aa: CASSYSYRVGETQYF

j_call: TRBJ1-3
v_call: TRBV20-1
cdr3_aa: CSAQDFSSGNTIYF

j_call: TRBJ2-7
v_call: TRBV19
cdr3_aa: CASRAKKGSGLYEQYF

j_call: TRBJ1-5
v_call: TRBV19
cdr3_aa: CASSITADWPQHF

j_call: TRBJ1-2
v_call: TRBV29-1
cdr3_aa: CSVGRTVSGYTF

j_call: TRBJ2-1
v_call: TRBV6-2/TRBV6-3
cdr3_aa: CASSPRRGGDEQFF

j_call: TRBJ2-7
v_call: TRBV7-9
cdr3_aa: CASSPGLAGMSYEQYF

j_call: TRBJ2-7
v_call: TRBV10-3
cdr3_aa: CAIREPLRGGNEQYF

j_call: TRBJ2-7
v_call: TRBV7-2
cdr3_aa: CASSLDRDTGEQYF

j_call: TRBJ2-2
v_call: TRBV20-1
cdr3_aa: CSARDQAGGNTGELFF

j_call: TRBJ2-7
v_call: TRBV4-2
cdr3_aa: CANSQTRSSYEQYF

j_call: TRBJ1-2
v_call: TRBV12-3/TRBV12-4
cdr3_aa: CASSGRGGYTF

j_call: TRBJ1-4
v_call: TRBV20-1
cdr3_aa: CSAASAGEKLFF

j_call: TRBJ2-6
v_call: TRBV28
cdr3_aa: CASSLFGGTGANVLTF

j_call: TRBJ1-6
v_call: TRBV11-2
cdr3_aa: CASSLLRDGYNSPLHF

j_call: TRBJ2-7
v_call: TRBV2
cdr3_aa: CASSGQGTYEQYF

j_call: TRBJ2-7
v_call: TRBV6-5
cdr3_aa: CASRQGSNNEQYF

j_call: TRBJ1-1
v_call: TRBV7-6
cdr3_aa: CASSRGGAFF

j_call: TRBJ2-5
v_call: TRBV29-1
cdr3_aa: CSLGLTQYF

j_call: TRBJ2-2
v_call: TRBV9
cdr3_aa: CASGGQDLTGELFF

j_call: TRBJ2-7
v_call: TRBV10-1
cdr3_aa: CASSEGRGEQYF

j_call: TRBJ2-3
v_call: TRBV7-9
cdr3_aa: CASTITGTTDLDTQYF

j_call: -
v_call: TRBV20-1
cdr3_aa: CSARESASVWDEQFF

j_call: TRBJ1-1
v_call: TRBV11-2
cdr3_aa: CASSPRGPNTEAFF

j_call: TRBJ1-6
v_call: TRBV5-1
cdr3_aa: CASSESSGSRSPLHF

j_call: TRBJ1-1
v_call: TRBV5-1
cdr3_aa: CASSLSPANTEAFF

j_call: TRBJ1-5
v_call: TRBV24-1
cdr3_aa: CATSDHGAAGQPQHF

j_call: TRBJ2-6
v_call: TRBV5-8
cdr3_aa: CASSLRSGVSGANVLTF

j_call: TRBJ1-4
v_call: TRBV5-1
cdr3_aa: CASSLRQTNEKLFF

j_call: TRBJ1-4
v_call: TRBV20-1
cdr3_aa: CSARGDWGEKLFF